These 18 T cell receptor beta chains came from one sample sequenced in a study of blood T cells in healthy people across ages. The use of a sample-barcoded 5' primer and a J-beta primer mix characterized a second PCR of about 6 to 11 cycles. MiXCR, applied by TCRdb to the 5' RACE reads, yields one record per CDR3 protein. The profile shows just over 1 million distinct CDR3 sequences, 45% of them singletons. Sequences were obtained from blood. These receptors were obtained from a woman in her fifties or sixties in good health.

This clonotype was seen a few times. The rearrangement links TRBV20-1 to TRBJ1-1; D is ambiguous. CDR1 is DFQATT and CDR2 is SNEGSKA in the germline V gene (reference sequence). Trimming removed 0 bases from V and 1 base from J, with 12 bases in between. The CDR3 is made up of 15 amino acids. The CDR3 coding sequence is TGCAGTGCTAGAGAAGGCTTTAGGGAGAACACTGAAGCTTTCTTT. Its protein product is CSAREGFRENTEAFF.

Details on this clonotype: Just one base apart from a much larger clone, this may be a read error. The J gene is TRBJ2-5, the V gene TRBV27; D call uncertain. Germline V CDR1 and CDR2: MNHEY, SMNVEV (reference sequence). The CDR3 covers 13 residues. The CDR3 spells CASSSVNQGTQYF. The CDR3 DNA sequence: TGTGCCAGCAGTTCGGTAAACCAAGGGACCCAGTACTTC.

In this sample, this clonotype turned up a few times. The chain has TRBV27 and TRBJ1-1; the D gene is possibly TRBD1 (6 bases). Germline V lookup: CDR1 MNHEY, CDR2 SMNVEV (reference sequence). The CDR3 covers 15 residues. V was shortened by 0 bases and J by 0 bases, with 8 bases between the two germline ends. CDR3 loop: CASSLSRGLNTEAFF. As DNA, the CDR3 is TGTGCCAGCAGTTTATCGAGGGGGTTGAACACTGAAGCTTTCTTT.

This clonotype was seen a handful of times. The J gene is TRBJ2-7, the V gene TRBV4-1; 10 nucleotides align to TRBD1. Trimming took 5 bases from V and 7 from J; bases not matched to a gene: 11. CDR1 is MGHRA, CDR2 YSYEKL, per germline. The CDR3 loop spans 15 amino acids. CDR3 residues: CASSTRTGGVGEQYF. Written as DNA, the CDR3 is TGCGCCAGCAGCACCAGGACAGGGGGAGTCGGAGAGCAGTACTTC.

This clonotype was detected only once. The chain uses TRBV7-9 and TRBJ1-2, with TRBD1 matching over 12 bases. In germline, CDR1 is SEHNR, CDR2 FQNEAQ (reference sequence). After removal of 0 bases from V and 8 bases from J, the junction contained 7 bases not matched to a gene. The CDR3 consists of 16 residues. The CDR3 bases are TGTGCCAGCAGCTTAGCCGGGACAGGGGGCGCGGAAGGCTACACCTTC. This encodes CASSLAGTGGAEGYTF.

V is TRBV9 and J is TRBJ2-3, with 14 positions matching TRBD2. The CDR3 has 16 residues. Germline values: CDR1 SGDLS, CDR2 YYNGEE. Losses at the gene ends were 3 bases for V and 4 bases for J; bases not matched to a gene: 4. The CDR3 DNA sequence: TGTGCCAGCAGCGCCGGGACTAGCGGGAGATCAGATACGCAGTATTTT. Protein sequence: CASSAGTSGRSDTQYF.

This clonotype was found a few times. The CDR3 bases are TGTGCCAGCAGTTGGGCAGCCCCAATGAACACTGAAGCTTTCTTT. Its protein product is CASSWAAPMNTEAFF. The rearrangement joins TRBV25-1 to TRBJ1-1; D call uncertain. Trimming shortened V by 5 bases and J by 0 bases, and 13 bases separated the two germline ends. The length of the CDR3 is 15 residues. Germline values: CDR1 MGHDK, CDR2 SYGVNS.

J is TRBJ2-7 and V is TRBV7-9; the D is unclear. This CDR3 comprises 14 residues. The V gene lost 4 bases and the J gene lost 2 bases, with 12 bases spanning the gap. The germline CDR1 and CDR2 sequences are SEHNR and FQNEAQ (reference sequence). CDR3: CASSSGPTPYEQYF. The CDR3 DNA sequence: TGTGCCAGCAGCTCCGGGCCTACCCCCTACGAGCAGTACTTC.

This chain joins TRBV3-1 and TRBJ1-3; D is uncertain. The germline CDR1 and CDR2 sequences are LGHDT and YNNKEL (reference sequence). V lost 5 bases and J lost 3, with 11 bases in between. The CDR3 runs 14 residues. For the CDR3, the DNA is TGTGCCAGCAGCTTGACCGACGATGGAAACACCATATATTTT. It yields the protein CASSLTDDGNTIYF.

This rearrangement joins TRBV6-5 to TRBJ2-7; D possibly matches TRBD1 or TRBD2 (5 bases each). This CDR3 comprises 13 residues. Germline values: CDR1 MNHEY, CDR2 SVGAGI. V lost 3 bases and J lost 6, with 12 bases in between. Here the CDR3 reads CASSYGHRGEQYF. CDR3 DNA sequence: TGTGCCAGCAGTTATGGACACCGGGGCGAGCAGTACTTC.

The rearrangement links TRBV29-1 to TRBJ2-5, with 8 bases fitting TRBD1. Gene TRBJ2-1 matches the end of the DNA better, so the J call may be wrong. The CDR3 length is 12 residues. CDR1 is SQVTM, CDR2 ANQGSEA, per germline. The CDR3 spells CSVEDRAETQFF. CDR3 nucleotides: TGCAGCGTAGAGGACAGGGCGGAGACCCAGTTCTTC.

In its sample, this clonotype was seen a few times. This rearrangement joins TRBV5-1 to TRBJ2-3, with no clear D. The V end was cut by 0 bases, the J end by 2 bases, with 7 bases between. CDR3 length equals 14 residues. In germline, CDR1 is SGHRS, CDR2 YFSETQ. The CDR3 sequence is CASSLDPATDTQYF. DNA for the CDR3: TGCGCCAGCAGCTTGGACCCAGCCACAGATACGCAGTATTTT.

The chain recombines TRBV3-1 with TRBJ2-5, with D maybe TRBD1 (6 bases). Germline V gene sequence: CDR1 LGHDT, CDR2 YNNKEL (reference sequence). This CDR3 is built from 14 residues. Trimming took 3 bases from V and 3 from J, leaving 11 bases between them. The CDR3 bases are TGTGCCAGCAGCCACTACCGACAGGAAGAGACCCAGTACTTC. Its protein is CASSHYRQEETQYF.

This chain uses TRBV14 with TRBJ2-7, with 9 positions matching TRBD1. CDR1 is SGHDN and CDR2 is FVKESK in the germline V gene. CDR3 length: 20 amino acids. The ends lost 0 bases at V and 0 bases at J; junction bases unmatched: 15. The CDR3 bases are TGTGCCAGCAGCCAAGATACGTTGGGTCCCGGGACAGGGAGCTCCTACGAGCAGTACTTC. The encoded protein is CASSQDTLGPGTGSSYEQYF.

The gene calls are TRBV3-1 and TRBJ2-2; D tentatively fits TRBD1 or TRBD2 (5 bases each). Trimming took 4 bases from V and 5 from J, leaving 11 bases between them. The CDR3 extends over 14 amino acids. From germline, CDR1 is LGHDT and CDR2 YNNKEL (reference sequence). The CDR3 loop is CASSPRGGTGELFF. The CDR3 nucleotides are TGTGCCAGCAGCCCCCGGGGCGGGACCGGGGAGCTGTTTTTT.

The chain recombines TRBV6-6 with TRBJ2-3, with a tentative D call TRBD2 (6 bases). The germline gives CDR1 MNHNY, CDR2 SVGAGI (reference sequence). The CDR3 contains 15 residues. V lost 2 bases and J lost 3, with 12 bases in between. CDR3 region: CASSYVGRKTDTQYF. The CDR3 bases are TGTGCCAGCAGTTACGTCGGGAGAAAGACAGATACGCAGTATTTT.

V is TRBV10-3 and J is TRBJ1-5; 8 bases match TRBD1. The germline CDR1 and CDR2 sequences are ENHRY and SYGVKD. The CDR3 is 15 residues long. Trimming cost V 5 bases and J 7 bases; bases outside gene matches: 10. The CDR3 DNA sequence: TGTGCCATCAGTCCGACAGGGGCTCGAATCCAGCCCCAGCATTTT. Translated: CAISPTGARIQPQHF.

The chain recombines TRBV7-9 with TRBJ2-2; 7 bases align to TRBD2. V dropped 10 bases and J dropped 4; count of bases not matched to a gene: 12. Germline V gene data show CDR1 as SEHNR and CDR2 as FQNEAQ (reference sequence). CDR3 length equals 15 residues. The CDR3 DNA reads TGTGCCACCAACCGGCAGCGGGGAACCACCGGGGAGCTGTTTTTT. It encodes CATNRQRGTTGELFF. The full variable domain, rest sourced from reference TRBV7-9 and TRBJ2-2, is DTGVSQNPRHKITKRGQNVTFRCDPISEHNRLYWYRQTLGQGPEFLTYFQNEAQLEKSRLLSDRFSAERPKGSFSTLEIQRTEQGDSAMYLCATNRQRGTTGELFFGEGSRLTVL.